A selection of T cell receptor beta chains follows, all from one sample in a study of T cell responses to AZD1222 COVID-19 vaccine. Some clones are missing from TCRdb's copy, which holds only in-frame ones; the method was immunoSEQ multiplex PCR. The table shows approximately 160,000 clones, with about 87% occurring only once. Sequencing used peripheral blood, obtained on day 0 of AZD1222 vaccination. These receptors were obtained from an adult in good health. Both conserved end residues are part of each CDR3. Each record gives: V gene, J gene, D gene, clone size, CDR3 DNA, CDR3 protein. D genes are given only for firm matches. Rows may omit the clone size; those that give it use once, few, many or a size class.

v_call: TRBV9
j_call: TRBJ2-2
d_call: .
clone_size: .
cdr3_nt: TGTGCCAGCAGGGCCCTCGGGGGCACCGGGGAGCTGTTTTTT
cdr3_aa: CASRALGGTGELFF

v_call: TRBV4-1
j_call: TRBJ1-6
d_call: .
clone_size: few
cdr3_nt: TGCGCCAGCGGGCGAGGGACGGCGGATTCACCCCTCCACTTT
cdr3_aa: CASGRGTADSPLHF

v_call: TRBV15
j_call: TRBJ2-1
d_call: TRBD1
clone_size: .
cdr3_nt: TGTGCCACCAGCAGAGGGGACAGGGGGCTTTTGAACAATGAGCAGTTCTTC
cdr3_aa: CATSRGDRGLLNNEQFF

v_call: TRBV9
j_call: TRBJ2-5
d_call: TRBD1
clone_size: .
cdr3_nt: TGTGCCAGCAGCCCCCGACAGGGTTTGAGAGAGACCCAGTACTTC
cdr3_aa: CASSPRQGLRETQYF

v_call: TRBV18
j_call: TRBJ1-5
d_call: TRBD1
clone_size: .
cdr3_nt: TGTGCCAGCTCACCGCAGGGGGCAGGTAGCAATCAGCCCCAGCATTTT
cdr3_aa: CASSPQGAGSNQPQHF

v_call: TRBV27
j_call: TRBJ1-4
d_call: .
clone_size: .
cdr3_nt: TGTGCCAGCAGTTTTTCAGGGCCCCAAGTTAATGAAAAACTGTTTTTT
cdr3_aa: CASSFSGPQVNEKLFF

v_call: TRBV5-5
j_call: TRBJ2-7
d_call: .
clone_size: .
cdr3_nt: TGTGCCAGCAGACCCCCGGGGGCGTACGAGCAGTACTTC
cdr3_aa: CASRPPGAYEQYF

v_call: TRBV5-4
j_call: TRBJ2-1
d_call: TRBD2
clone_size: .
cdr3_nt: TGTGCCAGCAGCTTCGAGCGGGACCCCTACAATGAGCAGTTCTTC
cdr3_aa: CASSFERDPYNEQFF

v_call: TRBV19
j_call: TRBJ2-3
d_call: .
clone_size: .
cdr3_nt: TGTGCCAGTAGTATAGGGAAGATAAATACGCAGTATTTT
cdr3_aa: CASSIGKINTQYF

v_call: TRBV9
j_call: TRBJ2-2
d_call: TRBD2
clone_size: .
cdr3_nt: TGTGCCAGCAGCGAGACTAGCGGGAGGCCTTATGAGGAGCTGTTTTTT
cdr3_aa: CASSETSGRPYEELFF

v_call: TRBV19
j_call: TRBJ1-1
d_call: .
clone_size: .
cdr3_nt: TGTGCCAGTAGTCGACAGAGTACTGAAGCTTTCTTT
cdr3_aa: CASSRQSTEAFF

v_call: TRBV6-1
j_call: TRBJ1-3
d_call: .
clone_size: few
cdr3_nt: TGTGCCAGCAACCAGGACAGAGCTGGAAACACCATATATTTT
cdr3_aa: CASNQDRAGNTIYF

v_call: TRBV6-1
j_call: TRBJ1-2
d_call: .
clone_size: few
cdr3_nt: TGTGCCAGCACCCACCGGGGGCATGGCTACACCTTC
cdr3_aa: CASTHRGHGYTF

v_call: TRBV21-1
j_call: TRBJ2-1
d_call: .
clone_size: .
cdr3_nt: TGTGCCAGCAGCAGACGACCTCAGGAGAGCTCCTACAATGAGCAGTTCTTC
cdr3_aa: CASSRRPQESSYNEQFF

v_call: TRBV3-1/TRBV3-2
j_call: TRBJ1-6
d_call: TRBD1
clone_size: .
cdr3_nt: TGTGCCAGCAGCCAAGTGGACAGGGGAACACCCCTCCACTTT
cdr3_aa: CASSQVDRGTPLHF

v_call: TRBV10-3
j_call: TRBJ2-6
d_call: .
clone_size: .
cdr3_nt: TGTGCCATCAGCGGGGATCGGCTCTCTGGGGCCAACGTCCTGACTTTC
cdr3_aa: CAISGDRLSGANVLTF

v_call: TRBV28
j_call: TRBJ2-7
d_call: .
clone_size: .
cdr3_nt: TGTGCCAGCAGTTTAGGGGGGGCCCCCTACGAGCAGTACTTC
cdr3_aa: CASSLGGAPYEQYF

v_call: TRBV11-3
j_call: TRBJ1-1
d_call: .
clone_size: .
cdr3_nt: TGTGCCAGCAGCTTAGATTTGGGGGGCGCAAACATGAACACTGAAGCTTTCTTT
cdr3_aa: CASSLDLGGANMNTEAFF

v_call: TRBV27
j_call: TRBJ1-5
d_call: .
clone_size: .
cdr3_nt: TGTGCCAGCAGTTTATGGGGCGGCCAGCCCCAGCATTTT
cdr3_aa: CASSLWGGQPQHF

v_call: TRBV18
j_call: TRBJ2-7
d_call: .
clone_size: .
cdr3_nt: TGTGCCAGCTCACCAAGGTCGGGTCTAATCTACGAGCAGTACTTC
cdr3_aa: CASSPRSGLIYEQYF

v_call: TRBV5-6
j_call: TRBJ1-3
d_call: .
clone_size: .
cdr3_nt: TGTGCCAGCAGCTTGAGGGGGGTGGGCACCAGCTCTGGAAACACCATATATTTT
cdr3_aa: CASSLRGVGTSSGNTIYF

v_call: TRBV10-3
j_call: TRBJ2-1
d_call: .
clone_size: few
cdr3_nt: TGTGCCTCAGGACTGAACTCCTACAATGAGCAGTTCTTC
cdr3_aa: CASGLNSYNEQFF

v_call: TRBV27
j_call: TRBJ2-7
d_call: .
clone_size: .
cdr3_nt: TGTGCCAGCAGTCCCCAAATCACCGGGACAAAATACGAGCAGTACTTC
cdr3_aa: CASSPQITGTKYEQYF

v_call: TRBV27
j_call: TRBJ2-3
d_call: .
clone_size: .
cdr3_nt: TGTGCCAGCAGTTCCAAGGTCACAGATACGCAGTATTTT
cdr3_aa: CASSSKVTDTQYF

v_call: TRBV27
j_call: TRBJ2-7
d_call: .
clone_size: .
cdr3_nt: TGTGCCAGCAGTTTGGGCCCAGGGGGGGAGCAGTACTTC
cdr3_aa: CASSLGPGGEQYF

v_call: TRBV7-9
j_call: TRBJ1-2
d_call: .
clone_size: .
cdr3_nt: TGTGCCAGCGGGAAGTCAATACACCCTAACTATGGCTACACCTTC
cdr3_aa: CASGKSIHPNYGYTF

v_call: TRBV5-8
j_call: TRBJ2-1
d_call: .
clone_size: .
cdr3_nt: TGTGCCAGCGCCGGATGGCTTTACAATGAGCAGTTCTTC
cdr3_aa: CASAGWLYNEQFF